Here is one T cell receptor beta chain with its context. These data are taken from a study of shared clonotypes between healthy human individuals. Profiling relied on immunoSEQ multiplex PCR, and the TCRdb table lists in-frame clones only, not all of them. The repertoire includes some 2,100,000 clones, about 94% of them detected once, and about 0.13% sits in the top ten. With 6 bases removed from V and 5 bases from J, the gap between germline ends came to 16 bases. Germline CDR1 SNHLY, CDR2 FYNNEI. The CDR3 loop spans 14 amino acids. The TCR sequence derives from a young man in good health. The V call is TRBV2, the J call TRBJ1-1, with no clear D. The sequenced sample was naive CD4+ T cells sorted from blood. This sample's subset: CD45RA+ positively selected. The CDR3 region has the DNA TGTGCCAGCAGCGCGACCGAAAAGGGAACTGAAGCTTTCTTT. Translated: CASSATEKGTEAFF.